These 13 T cell receptor beta chains originate from one sample sequenced in a study of identical twins. TCRdb fed the 5' RACE reads into MiXCR, producing one record per CDR3 protein. Of 450,000 to 500,000 distinct CDR3 sequences in the sample, roughly an eighth were seen once. Separately, the same data were catalogued under a study of yellow fever vaccine responses in identical twins.

Sequenced material: CD4+ T cells sorted from blood. The receptors originated from a woman younger than 35 in good health.

The J gene is TRBJ2-3, the V gene TRBV27; tentatively, D is TRBD1 (6 bases). Germline assignment: CDR1 MNHEY and CDR2 SMNVEV (reference sequence). V was pared by 3 bases and J by 0 bases, with 19 bases between. The CDR3 totals 18 residues. The CDR3 DNA is TGTGCCAGCAGTTTGGGGGCGTACGCTCATACTAGCACAGATACGCAGTATTTT. It yields the protein CASSLGAYAHTSTDTQYF.

The CDR3, as DNA: TGTGCCAGCAGCTTAGATTTGGTAGATACGCAGTATTTT. It codes for CASSLDLVDTQYF. V gene TRBV11-2 combines with J gene TRBJ2-3; D call uncertain. This CDR3 has 13 amino acids. The V end lost 0 bases, the J end lost 5 bases, and 6 bases lay between the germline ends. CDR1 and CDR2 from the germline V gene are SGHAT and FQNNGV. The complete variable domain, with remaining parts taken from reference TRBV11-2 and TRBJ2-3, reads EAGVAQSPRYKIIEKRQSVAFWCNPISGHATLYWYQQILGQGPKLLIQFQNNGVVDDSQLPKDRFSAERLKGVDSTLKIQPAKLEDSAVYLCASSLDLVDTQYFGPGTRLTVL.

This clonotype was seen a single time. A read error may produce the germline difference seen at one junction end. This chain connects TRBV9 to TRBJ2-3, with 7 bases fitting TRBD2. Germline V lookup: CDR1 SGDLS, CDR2 YYNGEE. This CDR3 spans 14 amino acids. The CDR3 DNA is TGTGACAGCAGCGTAGGGACTATAAGCGATACGCAGTATTTT. It is translated as CDSSVGTISDTQYF.

This clonotype has more than one count but fewer than ten. The V call is TRBV5-1, the J call TRBJ2-3; TRBD2 matches 8 bases. In germline, CDR1 is SGHRS, CDR2 YFSETQ. With V trimmed by 2 bases and J by 6 bases, 8 bases remained unmatched. The CDR3 length is 15 residues. The CDR3 nucleotides are TGCGCCAGCAGCTTTGAACGGGGGGGCCGTGATACGCAGTATTTT. Protein sequence: CASSFERGGRDTQYF.

This clonotype was counted a few times. The chain combines TRBV10-1 with TRBJ2-5, with 8 positions matching TRBD1. The CDR3 has 15 amino acids. J gave up 4 bases and V 0 bases, and 4 bases lay outside the gene matches. The V gene's germline CDR1 is WNHNN and CDR2 SYGVQD (reference sequence). The CDR3 region has the DNA TGCGCCAGCAGTGAGTCGACAGGGGCAGGAGAGACCCAGTACTTC. Its translation: CASSESTGAGETQYF.

This clonotype was counted many times. The chain has TRBV20-1 and TRBJ1-1; 7 nucleotides align to TRBD1. V dropped 4 bases and J dropped 2; count of bases not matched to a gene: 4. The length of the CDR3 is 13 residues. From germline, CDR1 is DFQATT and CDR2 SNEGSKA (reference sequence). The DNA for the CDR3 is TGCAGTGCTAAGACAGGGAGCAACACTGAAGCTTTCTTT. Translated, it gives CSAKTGSNTEAFF.

This clonotype was found a few times. The chain couples TRBV3-1 to TRBJ1-6, with D hard to call. With 0 bases removed from V and 6 bases from J, the gap between germline ends came to 18 bases. Germline V gives CDR1 LGHDT, CDR2 YNNKEL (reference sequence). This CDR3 comprises 18 residues. Here the CDR3 DNA reads TGTGCCAGCAGCCAAGAAGGTGGCAGCTATTTAGGTAATTCACCCCTCCACTTT. Its translation: CASSQEGGSYLGNSPLHF.

This clonotype was observed at least ten times. V usage is TRBV28 and J usage is TRBJ2-4; TRBD1 is a possible D gene (6 bases). The CDR3 extends over 14 amino acids. Germline CDR1 MDHEN, CDR2 SYDVKM. The V end lost 4 bases, the J end lost 6 bases, and 13 bases lay between the germline ends. The CDR3 region is CASSSPTGGNIQYF. The CDR3 DNA reads TGTGCCAGCAGTTCCCCGACAGGAGGAAACATTCAGTACTTC.

The chain employs TRBV20-1 and TRBJ2-7; D is perhaps TRBD1 or TRBD2 (6 bases each). CDR1 and CDR2 from the germline V gene are DFQATT and SNEGSKA (reference sequence). The CDR3 consists of 13 residues. V was shortened by 6 bases and J by 0 bases, with 12 bases between the two germline ends. CDR3 bases: TGCAGTGCCGTGAGGGGGGACTCCTACGAGCAGTACTTC. Amino acids: CSAVRGDSYEQYF.

This clonotype appeared a few times. This rearrangement joins TRBV9 to TRBJ2-1; 10 nucleotides line up with TRBD2. Germline V gene data show CDR1 as SGDLS and CDR2 as YYNGEE. This CDR3 has 16 amino acids. Trimming at V came to 0 bases and at J to 9 bases, leaving 9 bases not matched to a gene. DNA for the CDR3: TGTGCCAGCAGCGTAGGTAGCGGGGGGCCCCTGGGTGAGCAGTTCTTC. The encoded protein is CASSVGSGGPLGEQFF.

This clonotype was found a few times. The J gene is TRBJ2-5, the V gene TRBV18; the match to TRBD1 covers 9 bases. CDR3 length: 14 residues. CDR1 is KGHSH, CDR2 LQKENI, per germline. J lost 5 bases, V lost 3 bases, and 4 bases had no gene match. The CDR3 sequence is CASSPRDRAETQYF. DNA of the CDR3: TGTGCCAGCTCACCCCGGGACAGGGCCGAGACCCAGTACTTC. The variable domain in full, completed from reference TRBV18 and TRBJ2-5, reads NAGVMQNPRHLVRRRGQEARLRCSPMKGHSHVYWYRQLPEEGLKFMVYLQKENIIDESGMPKERFSAEFPKEGPSILRIQQVVRGDSAAYFCASSPRDRAETQYFGPGTRLLVL.

The V and J genes are TRBV5-6 and TRBJ2-7, with 7 bases fitting TRBD1. Trimming removed 4 bases from V and 3 bases from J; junction bases left unmatched: 7. This CDR3 region has 14 residues. The germline V gene encodes CDR1 SGHDT and CDR2 YYEEEE. CDR3 loop: CASSQQQGFYEQYF. DNA of the CDR3: TGTGCCAGCAGCCAACAACAGGGGTTCTACGAGCAGTACTTC.

This clonotype was seen only a few times. The rearrangement uses TRBV7-9 and TRBJ2-7; D possibly corresponds to TRBD1 (5 bases). The CDR3 consists of 13 residues. Deletions cut 2 bases from V and 5 bases from J, with 10 bases between. Germline loops: CDR1 SEHNR, CDR2 FQNEAQ (reference sequence). The CDR3 sequence is CASSLRGSDEQYF. In DNA, the CDR3 is TGTGCCAGCAGCTTAAGGGGATCGGACGAGCAGTACTTC.